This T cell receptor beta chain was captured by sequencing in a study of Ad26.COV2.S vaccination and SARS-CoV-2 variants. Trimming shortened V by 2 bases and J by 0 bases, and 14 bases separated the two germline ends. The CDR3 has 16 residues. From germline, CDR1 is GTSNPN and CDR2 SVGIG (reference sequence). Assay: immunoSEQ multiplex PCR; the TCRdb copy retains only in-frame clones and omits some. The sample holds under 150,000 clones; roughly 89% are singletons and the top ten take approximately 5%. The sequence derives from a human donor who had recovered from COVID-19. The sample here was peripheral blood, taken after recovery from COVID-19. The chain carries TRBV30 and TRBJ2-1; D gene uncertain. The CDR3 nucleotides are TGTGCCTGGAGTCGAACCCCGCAGAGCTCCTACAATGAGCAGTTCTTC. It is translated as CAWSRTPQSSYNEQFF.